These T cell receptor beta chains were read from a single sample in a study of T and B cells in COVID-19 patients. TCRdb reprocessed the multiplex PCR reads with MiXCR, giving one entry per CDR3 protein. The profile shows 15,000 or so distinct CDR3 sequences, 28% of them singletons. The sample consisted of blood. The origin of the receptors is a human donor who had recovered from COVID-19. Both conserved end residues are part of each CDR3. Fields, in order: D gene, V gene, clone size, J gene, CDR3 protein, CDR3 DNA. D genes are given only for firm matches. Clone size is shown for a subset of rows, as once, few, many or a class of expanded clone.

D gene: .; V gene: TRBV12-3/TRBV12-4; clone size: medium-sized; J gene: TRBJ2-1; CDR3 protein: CASSLGPYNEQFF; CDR3 DNA: TGTGCCAGCAGTTTAGGGCCTTACAATGAGCAGTTCTTC
D gene: TRBD2; V gene: TRBV11-3; clone size: .; J gene: TRBJ2-1; CDR3 protein: CASAAGGGDEQFF; CDR3 DNA: TGTGCCAGCGCGGCGGGGGGGGGGGATGAGCAGTTCTTC
D gene: .; V gene: TRBV11-1; clone size: .; J gene: TRBJ1-1; CDR3 protein: CASSLVGYGTEAFF; CDR3 DNA: TGTGCCAGCAGCTTAGTAGGGTATGGCACTGAAGCTTTCTTT
D gene: .; V gene: TRBV30; clone size: .; J gene: TRBJ1-3; CDR3 protein: CAWSVPRKSSGNTIYF; CDR3 DNA: TGTGCCTGGAGTGTACCTAGGAAGAGCTCTGGAAACACCATATATTTT
D gene: TRBD1; V gene: TRBV6-5; clone size: many; J gene: TRBJ1-1; CDR3 protein: CASSRTGTGAVMNTEAFF; CDR3 DNA: TGTGCCAGCAGCCGGACCGGGACAGGGGCCGTAATGAACACTGAAGCTTTCTTT
D gene: TRBD1; V gene: TRBV27; clone size: medium-sized; J gene: TRBJ1-5; CDR3 protein: CASRAKTGGSIQPQHF; CDR3 DNA: TGTGCCAGCAGGGCTAAAACAGGGGGTTCGATTCAGCCCCAGCATTTT
D gene: TRBD2; V gene: TRBV12-3/TRBV12-4; clone size: many; J gene: TRBJ2-1; CDR3 protein: CASSPSTGTSGKQFF; CDR3 DNA: TGTGCCAGCAGTCCCAGTACCGGGACTAGCGGGAAGCAGTTCTTC
D gene: TRBD2; V gene: TRBV5-6; clone size: .; J gene: TRBJ2-7; CDR3 protein: CASSAVLAGGSYEQYF; CDR3 DNA: TGTGCCAGCAGCGCAGTACTAGCGGGAGGATCGTACGAGCAGTACTTC
D gene: .; V gene: TRBV6-4; clone size: few; J gene: TRBJ1-6; CDR3 protein: CASSPGVDNSPLHF; CDR3 DNA: TGTGCCAGCAGCCCTGGTGTCGATAATTCACCCCTCCACTTT
D gene: TRBD1; V gene: TRBV5-4; clone size: few; J gene: TRBJ1-2; CDR3 protein: CASSLGQGASGYTF; CDR3 DNA: TGTGCCAGCAGCTTGGGACAGGGGGCCTCTGGCTACACCTTC